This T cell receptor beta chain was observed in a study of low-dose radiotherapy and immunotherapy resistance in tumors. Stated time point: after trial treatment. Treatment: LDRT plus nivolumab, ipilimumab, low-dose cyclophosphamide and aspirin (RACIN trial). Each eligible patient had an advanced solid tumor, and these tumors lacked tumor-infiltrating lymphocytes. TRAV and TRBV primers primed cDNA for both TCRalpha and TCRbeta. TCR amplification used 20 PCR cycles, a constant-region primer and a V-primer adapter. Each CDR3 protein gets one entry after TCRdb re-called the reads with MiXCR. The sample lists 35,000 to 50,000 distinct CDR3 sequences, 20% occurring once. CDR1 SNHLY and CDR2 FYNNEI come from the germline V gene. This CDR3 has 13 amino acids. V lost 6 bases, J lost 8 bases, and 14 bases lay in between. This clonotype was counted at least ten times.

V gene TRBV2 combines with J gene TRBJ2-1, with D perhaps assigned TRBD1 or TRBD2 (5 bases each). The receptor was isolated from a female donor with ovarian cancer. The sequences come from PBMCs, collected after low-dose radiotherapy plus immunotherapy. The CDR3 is CASSGASGYEQFF. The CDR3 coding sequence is TGTGCCAGCAGCGGGGCGAGCGGTTATGAGCAGTTCTTC.